A single sample is the source of the 18 T cell receptor beta chains below, sequenced in a study of cytomegalovirus exposure and HLA in healthy donors. Amplification used 60 Vbeta primers and 13 Jbeta primers. The protocol was immunoSEQ multiplex PCR, while the TCRdb copy is restricted to in-frame clones and leaves out a portion. The repertoire holds around 99,000 clones, with roughly 69% as singletons. What was sequenced was PBMCs. These receptors were obtained from a woman in her 30s in good health and CMV-seronegative.

The chain uses TRBV27 and TRBJ2-3; maybe TRBD2 (6 bases). V lost 4 bases and J lost 2, with 13 bases in between. Per germline, CDR1 MNHEY and CDR2 SMNVEV (reference sequence). The length of the CDR3 is 15 residues. The CDR3 sequence: CASSSFGTFTDTQYF. The CDR3 region has the DNA TGTGCCAGCAGTTCCTTCGGGACTTTCACAGATACGCAGTATTTT.

The V and J genes are TRBV4-1 and TRBJ1-2; 9 nucleotides align to TRBD1. CDR1 and CDR2 (germline): MGHRA, YSYEKL. Trimming cost V 2 bases and J 8 bases; bases outside gene matches: 3. This CDR3 spans 13 amino acids. As DNA, the CDR3 is TGCGCCAGCAGCCAACGGACAGGGGCCGGCTACACCTTC. Residues: CASSQRTGAGYTF.

V gene TRBV15 combines with J gene TRBJ2-1, with a possible D match to TRBD2 (7 bases). This CDR3 spans 19 amino acids. CDR1 is LNHNV, CDR2 YYDKDF, per germline (reference sequence). Trimming cost V 1 base and J 1 base, with 20 bases left between them. CDR3 sequence: CATSRARSGGLGSYNEQFF. DNA of the CDR3: TGTGCCACCAGCAGAGCTAGGTCGGGGGGCCTAGGGTCCTACAATGAGCAGTTCTTC.

The chain recombines TRBV6-1 with TRBJ2-7; 7 nucleotides align to TRBD1. The V gene end was trimmed by 5 bases and the J gene end by 3 bases; junction bases not matched to a gene: 10. Germline V CDR1 and CDR2: MNHNS, SASEGT. The CDR3 length is 15 residues. The CDR3 nucleotides read TGTGCCAGCAGTCTCCGGGACAGTGAGGGCTACGAGCAGTACTTC. Translation: CASSLRDSEGYEQYF.

On this clone: Sequence at one end of the junction differs from germline and may be a read error. V and J are TRBV28 and TRBJ1-5; no clear D gene. Germline V CDR1 and CDR2: MDHEN, SYDVKM. CDR3 size: 14 residues. The CDR3 spells CATSTAFSNQPQHF. The CDR3 coding sequence is TGTGCCACCAGTACAGCCTTTAGCAATCAGCCCCAGCATTTT.

The J gene is TRBJ1-1, the V gene TRBV5-5; D is undetermined. The CDR3 covers 15 residues. Trimming left V 2 bases short and J 4 bases short, with 15 bases between. Germline assignment: CDR1 SGHKS and CDR2 YYEKEE (reference sequence). The CDR3 sequence: CASSFVLERGTEAFF. CDR3 DNA sequence: TGTGCCAGCAGCTTCGTCCTGGAGCGGGGCACTGAAGCTTTCTTT.

This sequence joins TRBV6-1 and TRBJ2-1; D is unclear. The CDR3 is 11 amino acids. Trimming stripped 5 bases from V and 9 bases from J, with 8 bases between. CDR1 is MNHNS, CDR2 SASEGT, per germline. As DNA, the CDR3 is TGTGCCAGCAGTAGCAAGCGTGAGCAGTTCTTC. This codes for CASSSKREQFF.

J is TRBJ1-1 and V is TRBV7-2; TRBD1 aligns across 9 bases. Germline CDR1 reads SGHTA; CDR2 reads FQGNSA. The CDR3 runs to 13 residues. Unmatched junction bases numbered 5, after V lost 1 base and J lost 11 bases. The CDR3 DNA sequence: TGTGCCAGCAGCTTAGACAGGGGGCGCCGGGCTTTCTTT. Protein product: CASSLDRGRRAFF.

This clone was picked up one time. The chain employs TRBV7-2 and TRBJ2-7; TRBD2 matches 7 bases. The CDR3 has 14 amino acids. CDR1 is SGHTA and CDR2 is FQGNSA in the germline V gene. Trimming cost V 1 base and J 2 bases; bases outside gene matches: 2. CDR3 sequence reads: CASSLVAGPYEQYF. CDR3 nucleotides: TGTGCCAGCAGCTTAGTAGCGGGCCCCTACGAGCAGTACTTC.

The chain couples TRBV7-8 to TRBJ2-7, with 8 bases fitting TRBD1. CDR1 and CDR2 (germline): SGHVS, FQNEAQ. The CDR3 runs to 15 residues. After removal of 4 bases from V and 3 bases from J, the junction contained 8 bases not matched to a gene. The DNA of the CDR3 is TGTGCCAGCAGCTCCCTAGGGACAGGTAGCTACGAGCAGTACTTC. Translating it yields CASSSLGTGSYEQYF.

The CDR3 coding sequence is TGTGCCAGCAGTCGGGGGACAGTCTCCTACGAGCAGTACTTC. This translates into CASSRGTVSYEQYF. V is TRBV6-5 and J is TRBJ2-7; the D gene is possibly TRBD1 (7 bases). Trimming took 5 bases from V and 0 from J, leaving 11 bases between them. Germline V CDR1 and CDR2: MNHEY, SVGAGI. CDR3 length: 14 residues.

This chain connects TRBV6-1 to TRBJ1-1; 7 bases map to TRBD1. This CDR3 spans 16 amino acids. Trimming removed 2 bases from V and 6 bases from J; junction bases left unmatched: 12. Germline-derived CDR1 and CDR2 are MNHNS and SASEGT. CDR3 in amino acids: CASSELTGPRSAEAFF. CDR3 sequence (DNA): TGTGCCAGCAGTGAATTGACAGGGCCCCGTTCGGCTGAAGCTTTCTTT.

This chain uses TRBV21-1 with TRBJ2-7; TRBD2 is the table's D call and was not checked against the DNA. TRBV21-1 is assigned pseudogene status. The CDR3 runs 15 residues. The CDR3, as DNA: TGTGCCAGCAGCAAAGTGAAGCGCGGGTGTTGCGAGCAGTACTTC. Protein product: CASSKVKRGCCEQYF.

This chain links TRBV10-3 with TRBJ1-1; a possible D gene is TRBD1 (5 bases). Germline-derived CDR1 and CDR2 are ENHRY and SYGVKD. Trimming cost V 8 bases and J 4 bases, with 14 bases left between them. CDR3 size: 13 residues. The CDR3 sequence is CAIGAHWSTEAFF. CDR3 coding DNA: TGTGCCATCGGGGCCCACTGGAGCACTGAAGCTTTCTTT.

CDR3 residues: CASSLKPNPGQGYEQYF. DNA of the CDR3: TGTGCCAGCAGCTTAAAACCCAATCCGGGACAGGGATACGAGCAGTACTTC. The chain links TRBV7-9 to TRBJ2-7, with 9 bases lining up with TRBD1. Trimming removed 2 bases from V and 4 bases from J; junction bases left unmatched: 12. Germline values: CDR1 SEHNR, CDR2 FQNEAQ (reference sequence). The CDR3 consists of 17 residues.

This chain joins TRBV29-1 and TRBJ1-2; 11 bases align to TRBD1. CDR3 length: 14 amino acids. Germline loops: CDR1 SQVTM, CDR2 ANQGSEA. V was pared by 5 bases and J by 1 base, with 3 bases of the junction left unmatched. CDR3 protein: CSVSGQGDNYGYTF. In DNA, the CDR3 is TGCAGCGTTTCGGGACAGGGGGATAACTATGGCTACACCTTC.

The V and J genes are TRBV7-9 and TRBJ2-7; D gene uncertain. The V end was cut by 0 bases, the J end by 5 bases, with 8 bases between. Germline CDR1 reads SEHNR; CDR2 reads FQNEAQ (reference sequence). The CDR3 has 13 residues. The CDR3 region has the DNA TGTGCCAGCAGCTTAGCGACATTGGACGAGCAGTACTTC. Translating it yields CASSLATLDEQYF.

Remarks on this clone: Germline is not matched at one junction end, which may reflect a read error. Here the CDR3 reads CASSEYLRDTEAFF. DNA of the CDR3: TGTGCCAGCAGTGAATACCTCCGGGACACCGAAGCTTTCTTT. The chain carries TRBV25-1 and TRBJ1-1, with D possibly matching TRBD1 (6 bases). Germline CDR1 MGHDK, CDR2 SYGVNS. The CDR3 is made up of 14 amino acids.